This T cell receptor beta chain was recorded in a study of graft-versus-host responses after intestinal transplantation. Study-level results: Association was observed between peak circulating GvH clone levels and early post-transplant HvG declines.

In regard to this clone: Antigen unknown.

Only in-frame clones appear in the TCRdb table, and some are missing; sequencing was by immunoSEQ multiplex PCR. The data contain about 120,000 clones, 85% to 95% of them singletons. The CDR3 length is 16 residues. Between the trimmed V and J ends, which lost 0 bases and 2 bases, there was a span of 14 bases. Germline V gene data show CDR1 as MGHRA and CDR2 as YSYEKL. V gene TRBV4-1 combines with J gene TRBJ2-7, with unresolved D. The sequences come from unstimulated CD8+ T cells sorted from spleen or lymph node cells, collected before intestinal transplant. The TCR originated in a human donor who received an intestinal transplant. The CDR3 DNA reads as TGCGCCAGCAGCCAAGATGTGGCTCTCCGCACCTACGAGCAGTACTTC. Encoded protein: CASSQDVALRTYEQYF.